One sample yielded the 28 T cell receptor beta chains listed below, sequenced in a study of T cell responses to AZD1222 COVID-19 vaccine. Only in-frame clones appear in the TCRdb table, and some are missing; sequencing was by immunoSEQ multiplex PCR. The sample records over 150,000 clones, around 89% being singletons. Material: peripheral blood, obtained on day 0 of AZD1222 vaccination. The receptors originated from an adult in good health.

V is TRBV4-1 and J is TRBJ2-1; TRBD1 or TRBD2 may be the D gene (6 bases each). The CDR3 has 13 amino acids. The V end was cut by 1 base, the J end by 12 bases, with 13 bases between. Germline CDR1 MGHRA, CDR2 YSYEKL. Here the CDR3 reads CASSQAGGRRQFF. CDR3 bases: TGCGCCAGCAGCCAAGCCGGGGGCAGGCGGCAGTTCTTC.

V usage is TRBV29-1 and J usage is TRBJ2-7, with D perhaps being TRBD1 or TRBD2 (6 bases each). In germline, CDR1 is SQVTM, CDR2 ANQGSEA. This CDR3 has 12 amino acids. V was pared by 6 bases and J by 1 base, with 10 bases between. For the CDR3, the DNA is TGCAGCGTGGAGGGGGTTTCCTACGAGCAGTACTTC. This sequence encodes CSVEGVSYEQYF.

The rearrangement links TRBV5-4 to TRBJ1-1; no firm D call. The length of the CDR3 is 13 residues. Trimming cost V 0 bases and J 6 bases, with 9 bases left between them. CDR1 is SGHNT and CDR2 is YYREEE in the germline V gene (reference sequence). CDR3 DNA: TGTGCCAGCAGCTTGGGAGGGAGCCCTGAAGCTTTCTTT. Amino acid sequence: CASSLGGSPEAFF.

V is TRBV19 and J is TRBJ2-5; D might be TRBD1 or TRBD2, each matching 6 bases. The germline V gene has CDR1 LNHDA and CDR2 SQIVND (reference sequence). This CDR3 contains 16 residues. Trimming pared 2 bases from V and 5 bases from J, leaving 18 bases between. CDR3: CASSIMRGAGIETQYF. The CDR3 bases are TGTGCCAGTAGTATAATGAGGGGGGCAGGTATCGAGACCCAGTACTTC. The full variable domain, in which reference TRBV19 and TRBJ2-5 provide the parts outside the CDR3, is DGGITQSPKYLFRKEGQNVTLSCEQNLNHDAMYWYRQDPGQGLRLIYYSQIVNDFQKGDIAEGYSVSREKKESFPLTVTSAQKNPTAFYLCASSIMRGAGIETQYFGPGTRLLVL.

V usage is TRBV7-8 and J usage is TRBJ2-7; D is unresolved. This CDR3 spans 15 amino acids. From germline, CDR1 is SGHVS and CDR2 FQNEAQ. V lost 1 base to trimming and J lost 4 bases, with 14 bases between them. The CDR3 protein is CASSLDGNPGYEQYF. The CDR3 coding sequence is TGTGCCAGCAGCTTAGATGGCAACCCTGGGTACGAGCAGTACTTC. Combining the CDR3 with reference TRBV7-8 and TRBJ2-7 gives the whole variable domain GAGVSQSPRYKVAKRGQDVALRCDPISGHVSLFWYQQALGQGPEFLTYFQNEAQLDKSGLPSDRFFAERPEGSVSTLKIQRTQQEDSAVYLCASSLDGNPGYEQYFGPGTRLTVT.

The chain recombines TRBV6-2 or TRBV6-3 with TRBJ2-5, with D hard to call. The CDR3 sequence is 14 residues long. CDR1 and CDR2 (germline): MNHEY, SVGEGT. Trimming pared 5 bases from V and 2 bases from J, leaving 12 bases between. The DNA for the CDR3 is TGTGCCAGCAGTGCTGCCAGGATACAAGAGACCCAGTACTTC. The encoded protein is CASSAARIQETQYF.

V gene TRBV27 combines with J gene TRBJ1-5; D possibly corresponds to TRBD1 (6 bases). This CDR3 comprises 15 residues. V was trimmed by 5 bases and J by 2 bases, leaving 13 bases between them. Looked up from germline, CDR1 is MNHEY and CDR2 is SMNVEV (reference sequence). The CDR3 spells CASSTQGWGNQPQHF. CDR3 nucleotide sequence: TGTGCCAGCAGTACTCAGGGGTGGGGCAATCAGCCCCAGCATTTT.

The rearrangement uses TRBV2 and TRBJ2-7, with unresolved D. The CDR3 runs to 12 residues. Trimming removed 4 bases from V and 3 bases from J, with 7 bases in between. The germline V gene has CDR1 SNHLY and CDR2 FYNNEI. CDR3 in DNA: TGTGCCAGCAGTGTGTCTGACTACGAGCAGTACTTC. Encoded protein: CASSVSDYEQYF.

This chain links TRBV5-1 with TRBJ1-2; D is undetermined. There are 17 residues in the CDR3. V was shortened by 0 bases and J by 1 base, with 16 bases between the two germline ends. Germline values: CDR1 SGHRS, CDR2 YFSETQ. The CDR3 is CASSLAAVTPLNYGYTF. The CDR3 nucleotides are TGCGCCAGCAGCTTGGCTGCAGTGACGCCCCTTAACTATGGCTACACCTTC.

The CDR3 nucleotides are TGTGCCAGCGGAACGGTGGGGGGGCGCACTGAAGCTTTCTTT. This sequence encodes CASGTVGGRTEAFF. V is TRBV6-5 and J is TRBJ1-1; TRBD1 might be the D (6 bases). Trimming shortened V by 8 bases and J by 4 bases, and 17 bases separated the two germline ends. Germline assignment: CDR1 MNHEY and CDR2 SVGAGI. The CDR3 extends over 14 amino acids.

The chain joins TRBV7-9 to TRBJ2-5, with TRBD2 matching over 13 bases. V was clipped by 5 bases and J by 4 bases; unmatched bases: 7. CDR1 is SEHNR and CDR2 is FQNEAQ in the germline V gene (reference sequence). The CDR3 covers 16 residues. CDR3: CASSAGLAGVSETQYF. The CDR3 DNA is TGTGCCAGCAGCGCCGGACTAGCGGGGGTTTCAGAGACCCAGTACTTC.

This chain joins TRBV9 and TRBJ2-2; D assignment may be TRBD1 or TRBD2 (6 bases each). V lost 0 bases, J lost 4 bases, and 16 bases lay in between. Looked up from germline, CDR1 is SGDLS and CDR2 is YYNGEE. This CDR3 is built from 17 residues. The chain's CDR3 is CASSVAPGEVGTGELFF. CDR3 nucleotides: TGTGCCAGCAGCGTAGCTCCAGGGGAGGTCGGCACCGGGGAGCTGTTTTTT.

This clone was seen once. The chain links TRBV6-2 or TRBV6-3 to TRBJ1-4; unclear D gene. V was trimmed by 5 bases and J by 1 base, leaving 5 bases between them. The CDR3 runs to 13 residues. Germline V gene lookup returns CDR1 MNHEY and CDR2 SVGEGT. The CDR3 sequence is CASSRGTNEKLFF. CDR3 nucleotides: TGTGCCAGCAGTCGGGGAACTAATGAAAAACTGTTTTTT.

There are a few counts of this clone. The V gene is TRBV27, the J gene TRBJ1-1, with D perhaps TRBD1 (5 bases). CDR1 is MNHEY and CDR2 is SMNVEV in the germline V gene (reference sequence). The CDR3 contains 13 residues. Trimming took off 4 bases at V and 6 bases at J, with 12 bases between the two ends. This CDR3 reads CASSSRAHSEAFF. The CDR3 nucleotides read TGTGCCAGCAGTTCCAGGGCTCATTCTGAAGCTTTCTTT.

This chain connects TRBV7-9 to TRBJ1-1; D gene ambiguous. Trimming pared 1 base from V and 4 bases from J, leaving 7 bases between. This CDR3 has 13 amino acids. The germline CDR1 and CDR2 sequences are SEHNR and FQNEAQ (reference sequence). The CDR3: CASSLGAATEAFF. In DNA form, the CDR3 reads TGTGCCAGCAGCTTAGGGGCCGCCACTGAAGCTTTCTTT.

A word on this clone: Other DNA sequences in the sample encode the same CDR3. V usage is TRBV20-1 and J usage is TRBJ1-1; D not resolved. Trimming removed 3 bases at V and 1 base at J, with 3 bases between. The CDR3 spans 11 residues. Per the germline V gene, CDR1 is DFQATT and CDR2 is SNEGSKA (reference sequence). The CDR3 loop is CSARGNTEAFF. The CDR3 DNA is TGCAGTGCTAGGGGGAACACTGAAGCTTTCTTT.

The chain has TRBV3-1 (or the pseudogene TRBV3-2) and TRBJ2-4, with TRBD2 matching 14 bases. The V and J ends lost 4 bases and 9 bases, in that order; junction bases with no gene match: 8. The CDR3 is made up of 16 amino acids. Looked up from germline, CDR1 is LGHDT and CDR2 is YNNKEL (reference sequence). CDR3 region: CASSPGLAGVRVIQYF. The CDR3 DNA reads TGTGCCAGCAGCCCGGGACTAGCGGGGGTCAGAGTCATTCAGTACTTC.

This rearrangement joins TRBV27 to TRBJ2-7; 7 nucleotides match TRBD1. The CDR3 consists of 17 residues. Germline assignment: CDR1 MNHEY and CDR2 SMNVEV (reference sequence). J was trimmed by 2 bases and V by 10 bases; bases with no gene match: 20. The CDR3 loop reads CATADGITGDQPYEQYF. Here the CDR3 DNA reads TGTGCCACCGCCGATGGAATCACAGGGGACCAACCCTACGAGCAGTACTTC.

This clone was seen a handful of times. V gene TRBV6-1 combines with J gene TRBJ1-1, with D perhaps matching TRBD1 (5 bases). This CDR3 spans 15 amino acids. Germline CDR1 and CDR2: MNHNS and SASEGT. Trimming took 1 base from V and 1 from J, leaving 10 bases between them. This CDR3 is CASSEGRDSNTEAFF. The CDR3 DNA is TGTGCCAGCAGTGAAGGTCGGGACTCGAACACTGAAGCTTTCTTT.

This rearrangement joins TRBV14 to TRBJ1-3; maybe TRBD1 (5 bases). The V end lost 3 bases, the J end lost 0 bases, and 9 bases lay between the germline ends. CDR1 SGHDN and CDR2 FVKESK come from the germline V gene. The length of the CDR3 is 15 residues. In nucleotides, the CDR3 is TGTGCCAGCAGCCAGGGACGGAGCTCTGGAAACACCATATATTTT. This sequence encodes CASSQGRSSGNTIYF.

This chain joins TRBV5-1 and TRBJ2-4; tentative D call: TRBD1 (6 bases). This CDR3 contains 18 residues. V lost 1 base and J lost 0, with 17 bases in between. Per the germline V gene, CDR1 is SGHRS and CDR2 is YFSETQ. The CDR3 DNA reads TGCGCCAGCAGCTTGTCCTTCGGACAGATACTAGCCAAAAACATTCAGTACTTC. Translating gives CASSLSFGQILAKNIQYF.

Written as DNA, the CDR3 is TGCGCCAGCAGCTTGGTGCAGACAAAAGGGACTGAAGCTTTCTTT. The encoded protein is CASSLVQTKGTEAFF. The chain is built from TRBV5-1 and TRBJ1-1; D gene uncertain. Trimming left V 0 bases short and J 5 bases short, with 14 bases between. The CDR3 runs to 15 residues. Germline values: CDR1 SGHRS, CDR2 YFSETQ.

The V gene is TRBV27, the J gene TRBJ2-2; 10 bases fit TRBD2. This CDR3 is built from 16 residues. V lost 4 bases to trimming and J lost 3 bases; unmatched junction nucleotides: 5. The germline gives CDR1 MNHEY, CDR2 SMNVEV (reference sequence). The CDR3 spells CASSSLAGGDTGELFF. Here the CDR3 DNA reads TGTGCCAGCAGTTCATTAGCGGGGGGTGACACCGGGGAGCTGTTTTTT.

Here the CDR3 reads CASSTLAGGQVEQYF. The CDR3 nucleotides read TGTGCCAGCAGTACCTTAGCGGGGGGGCAGGTCGAGCAGTACTTC. V gene TRBV28 combines with J gene TRBJ2-7; TRBD2 matches 11 bases. The CDR3 is made up of 15 amino acids. Germline lookup yields CDR1 MDHEN and CDR2 SYDVKM. V shed 5 bases, J shed 6 bases, and the junction held 9 bases outside the gene matches.

V and J are TRBV7-2 and TRBJ2-7; D possibly corresponds to TRBD1 (6 bases). The CDR3 loop spans 14 amino acids. With 2 bases removed from V and 3 bases from J, the gap between germline ends came to 11 bases. Germline CDR1 reads SGHTA; CDR2 reads FQGNSA. CDR3 sequence: CASSLIGQNYEQYF. The CDR3 DNA sequence: TGTGCCAGCAGCTTAATTGGACAGAACTACGAGCAGTACTTC. Together with reference TRBV7-2 and TRBJ2-7, the CDR3 gives the full variable domain: GAGVSQSPSNKVTEKGKDVELRCDPISGHTALYWYRQSLGQGLEFLIYFQGNSAPDKSGLPSDRFSAERTGGSVSTLTIQRTQQEDSAVYLCASSLIGQNYEQYFGPGTRLTVT.

The CDR3 coding sequence is TGTGCCAGCAGCGTAGCTATAGGTCAGGGTTTTGAGACCCAGTACTTC. Translated: CASSVAIGQGFETQYF. V is TRBV9 and J is TRBJ2-5; maybe TRBD1 (5 bases). CDR1 is SGDLS and CDR2 is YYNGEE in the germline V gene. The CDR3 is 16 amino acids. Trimming removed 0 bases from V and 5 bases from J, with 17 bases in between.

The chain has TRBV4-3 and TRBJ1-1; the match to TRBD1 covers 8 bases. The CDR3 extends over 13 amino acids. From germline, CDR1 is LGHNA and CDR2 YSLEER. With 3 bases clipped from V and 9 bases from J, the junction kept 6 bases outside the gene matches. The CDR3, as DNA: TGCGCCAGCAGCCAGGACAGGGAATATCAAGCTTTCTTT. This sequence encodes CASSQDREYQAFF.

The chain recombines TRBV11-2 with TRBJ2-5, with 12 nucleotides matching TRBD1. V lost 5 bases, J lost 2 bases, and 3 bases stayed unmatched. CDR1 is SGHAT, CDR2 FQNNGV, per germline. The CDR3 spans 15 residues. The CDR3 bases are TGTGCCAGCAGCACGGGACAGGGGGCTCAAGAGACCCAGTACTTC. Translating it yields CASSTGQGAQETQYF.